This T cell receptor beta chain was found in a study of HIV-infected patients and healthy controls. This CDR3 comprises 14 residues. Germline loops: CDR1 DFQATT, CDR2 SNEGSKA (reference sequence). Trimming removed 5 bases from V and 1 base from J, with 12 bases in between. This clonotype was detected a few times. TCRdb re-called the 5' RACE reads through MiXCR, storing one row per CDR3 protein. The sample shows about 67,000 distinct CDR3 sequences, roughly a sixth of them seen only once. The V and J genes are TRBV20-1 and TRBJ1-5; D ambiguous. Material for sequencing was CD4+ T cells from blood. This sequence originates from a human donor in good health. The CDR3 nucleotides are TGCAGTGCTTTTAAAGAATCGAGCAATCAGCCCCAGCATTTT. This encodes CSAFKESSNQPQHF.